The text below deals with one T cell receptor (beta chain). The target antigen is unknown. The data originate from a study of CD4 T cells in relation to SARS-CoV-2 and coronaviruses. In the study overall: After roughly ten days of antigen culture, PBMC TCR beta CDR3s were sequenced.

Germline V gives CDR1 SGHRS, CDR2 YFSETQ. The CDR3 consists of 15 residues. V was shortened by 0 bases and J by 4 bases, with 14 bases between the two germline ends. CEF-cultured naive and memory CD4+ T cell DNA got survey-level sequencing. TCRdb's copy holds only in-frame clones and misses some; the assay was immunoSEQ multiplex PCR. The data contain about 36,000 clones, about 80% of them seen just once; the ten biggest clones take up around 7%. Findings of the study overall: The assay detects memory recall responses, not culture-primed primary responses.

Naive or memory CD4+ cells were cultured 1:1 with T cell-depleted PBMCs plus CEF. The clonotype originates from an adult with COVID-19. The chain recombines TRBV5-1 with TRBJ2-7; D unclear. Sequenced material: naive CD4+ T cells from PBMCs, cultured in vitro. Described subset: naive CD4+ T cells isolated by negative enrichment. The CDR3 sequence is CASSLVPNSQYEQYF. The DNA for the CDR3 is TGCGCCAGCAGCTTGGTACCTAATTCCCAGTACGAGCAGTACTTC.